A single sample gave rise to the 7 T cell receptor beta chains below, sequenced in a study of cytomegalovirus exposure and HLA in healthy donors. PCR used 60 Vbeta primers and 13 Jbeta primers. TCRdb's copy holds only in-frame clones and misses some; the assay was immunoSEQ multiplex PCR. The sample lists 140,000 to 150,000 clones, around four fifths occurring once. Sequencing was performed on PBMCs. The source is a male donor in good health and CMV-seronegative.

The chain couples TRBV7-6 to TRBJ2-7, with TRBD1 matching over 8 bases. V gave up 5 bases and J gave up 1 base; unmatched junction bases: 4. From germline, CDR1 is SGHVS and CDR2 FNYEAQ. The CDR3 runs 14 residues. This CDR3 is CASSRGTGSYEQYF. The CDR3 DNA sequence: TGTGCCAGCAGCCGCGGGACAGGATCCTACGAGCAGTACTTC.

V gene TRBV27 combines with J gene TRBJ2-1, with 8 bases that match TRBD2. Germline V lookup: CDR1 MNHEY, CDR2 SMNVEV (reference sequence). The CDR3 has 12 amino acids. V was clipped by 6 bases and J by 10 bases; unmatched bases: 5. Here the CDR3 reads CASSRPGGEQFF. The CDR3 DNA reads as TGTGCCAGCAGCCGACCGGGAGGGGAGCAGTTCTTC.

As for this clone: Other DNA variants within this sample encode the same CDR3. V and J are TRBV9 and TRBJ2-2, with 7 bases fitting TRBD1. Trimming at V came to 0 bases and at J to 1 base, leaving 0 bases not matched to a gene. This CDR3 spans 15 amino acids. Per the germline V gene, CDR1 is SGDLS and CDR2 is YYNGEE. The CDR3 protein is CASSVGQGNTGELFF. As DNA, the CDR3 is TGTGCCAGCAGCGTAGGACAGGGGAACACCGGGGAGCTGTTTTTT.

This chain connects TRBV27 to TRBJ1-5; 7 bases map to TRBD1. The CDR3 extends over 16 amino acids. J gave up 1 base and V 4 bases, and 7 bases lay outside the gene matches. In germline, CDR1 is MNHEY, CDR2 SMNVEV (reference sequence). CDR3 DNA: TGTGCCAGCAGTTCTAACCAGGGGGTGAGCAATCAGCCCCAGCATTTT. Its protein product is CASSSNQGVSNQPQHF.

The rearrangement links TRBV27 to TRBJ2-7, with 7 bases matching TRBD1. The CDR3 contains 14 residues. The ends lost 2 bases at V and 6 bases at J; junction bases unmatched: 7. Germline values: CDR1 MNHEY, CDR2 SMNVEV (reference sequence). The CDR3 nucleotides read TGTGCCAGCAGTTTAGGAGACAGGGCATGCGAGCAGTACTTC. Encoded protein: CASSLGDRACEQYF.

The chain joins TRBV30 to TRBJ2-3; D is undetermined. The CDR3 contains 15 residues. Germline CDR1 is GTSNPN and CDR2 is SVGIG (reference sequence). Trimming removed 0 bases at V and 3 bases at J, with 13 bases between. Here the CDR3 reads CAWSVLGGPTDTQYF. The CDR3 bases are TGTGCCTGGAGTGTGTTGGGTGGGCCTACAGATACGCAGTATTTT.

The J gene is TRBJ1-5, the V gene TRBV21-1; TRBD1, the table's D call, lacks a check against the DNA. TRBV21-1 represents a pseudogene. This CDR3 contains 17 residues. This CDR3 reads CASSSYRGRFGNQPQHF. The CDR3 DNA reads TGTGCCAGCAGCAGTTACAGGGGGCGTTTTGGCAATCAGCCCCAGCATTTT.